This T cell receptor (beta chain) is drawn from a study of cytomegalovirus exposure and HLA in healthy donors. Study summary: The roughly 700 first-cohort repertoires shared a platform with the 130 or so validation repertoires, as reported in a later analysis. Study conclusions and caveats: Clusters of TCRs from the first cohort tended to co-occur in the 90 to 150 validation repertoires (as a later analysis found). The study found most TCR sequences rare, yet found some public TCRs in many donors. The study put under 200 TCR beta chains on its list as cytomegalovirus-associated.

With respect to this clone: Its target is unknown.

Measured with immunoSEQ multiplex PCR; TCRdb has only the in-frame clones, and not every one. Here the sample spans some 140,000 clones, approximately 87% being singletons. This CDR3 has 14 residues. Germline V lookup: CDR1 MNHEY, CDR2 SVGAGI. V was clipped by 0 bases and J by 6 bases, with 11 bases between them. This TCR was sampled from a man aged 18-30 years in good health and CMV-seronegative. This chain connects TRBV6-5 to TRBJ1-1; possible D gene TRBD1, 6 bases. Sequenced sample: PBMCs. The CDR3 region has the DNA TGTGCCAGCAGTTACTCGAGGGGGGGGTCTGAAGCTTTCTTT. Encoded protein: CASSYSRGGSEAFF.